These 27 T cell receptor beta chains share one sample of origin, sequenced in a study of blood T cell repertoires in COVID-19. Libraries were prepared by immunoSEQ multiplex PCR; TCRdb keeps only in-frame clonotypes and omits some of them. Seen here are 70,000 to 100,000 clones, 72% observed once, and the top ten hold just under 25%. Material: peripheral blood. The receptors were gathered from an older woman in a cohort sampled during active or convalescent COVID-19.

The J gene is TRBJ2-2, the V gene TRBV5-5; TRBD2 matches 13 bases. This CDR3 has 16 amino acids. The germline V gene has CDR1 SGHKS and CDR2 YYEKEE (reference sequence). Unmatched junction bases numbered 5, after V lost 4 bases and J lost 5 bases. CDR3 amino acids: CASSVSGLAGTGELFF. The CDR3 region has the DNA TGTGCCAGCAGCGTCTCGGGACTAGCGGGGACCGGGGAGCTGTTTTTT. The full variable domain, rest sourced from reference TRBV5-5 and TRBJ2-2, is DAGVTQSPTHLIKTRGQQVTLRCSPISGHKSVSWYQQVLGQGPQFIFQYYEKEERGRGNFPDRFSARQFPNYSSELNVNALLLGDSALYLCASSVSGLAGTGELFFGEGSRLTVL.

This clone occurred once. This chain links TRBV7-9 with TRBJ2-5, with D hard to call. The CDR3 is made up of 11 amino acids. Per germline, CDR1 SEHNR and CDR2 FQNEAQ (reference sequence). Trimming took 8 bases from V and 2 from J, leaving 6 bases between them. The CDR3 DNA is TGTGCCAGCGCGGAACAAGAGACCCAGTACTTC. Translation gives CASAEQETQYF.

The rearrangement uses TRBV5-1 and TRBJ2-5; a possible D gene is TRBD2 (5 bases). Trimming took off 6 bases at V and 0 bases at J, with 12 bases between the two ends. CDR3 length equals 14 residues. Per the germline V gene, CDR1 is SGHRS and CDR2 is YFSETQ. The CDR3 protein is CASMVEVHQETQYF. CDR3 in DNA: TGCGCCAGCATGGTGGAGGTGCACCAAGAGACCCAGTACTTC. The variable domain in full, with the rest retrieved from reference TRBV5-1 and TRBJ2-5, is KAGVTQTPRYLIKTRGQQVTLSCSPISGHRSVSWYQQTPGQGLQFLFEYFSETQRNKGNFPGRFSGRQFSNSRSEMNVSTLELGDSALYLCASMVEVHQETQYFGPGTRLLVL.

This clone has a handful of counts. The chain recombines TRBV5-4 with TRBJ1-3; D possibly corresponds to TRBD1 (5 bases). Germline loops: CDR1 SGHNT, CDR2 YYREEE (reference sequence). This CDR3 is 16 amino acids long. V was pared by 4 bases and J by 0 bases, with 14 bases between. The CDR3 nucleotides read TGTGCCAGCAGCACCCTAGACAGTATCTCTGGAAACACCATATATTTT. It is translated as CASSTLDSISGNTIYF.

The gene calls are TRBV9 and TRBJ2-2, with 12 positions matching TRBD2. With V trimmed by 4 bases and J by 2 bases, 6 bases remained unmatched. The length of the CDR3 is 17 residues. Germline-derived CDR1 and CDR2 are SGDLS and YYNGEE. The CDR3 sequence is CASSPRLAGANTGELFF. CDR3 in DNA: TGTGCCAGCAGCCCCAGACTAGCGGGGGCTAACACCGGGGAGCTGTTTTTT.

This clone occurred once. In the same sample, other DNA sequences code for this CDR3. The rearrangement links TRBV5-1 to TRBJ1-1; 8 bases are a match to TRBD1. The V gene's germline CDR1 is SGHRS and CDR2 YFSETQ. There are 15 residues in the CDR3. J lost 1 base, V lost 0 bases, and 2 bases had no gene match. CDR3: CASSLVDRGNTEAFF. CDR3 bases: TGCGCCAGCAGCTTGGTAGACAGGGGGAACACTGAAGCTTTCTTT.

Only one count was recorded for this clone. The chain links TRBV3-1 (or the pseudogene TRBV3-2) to TRBJ2-1; D perhaps matches TRBD1 (5 bases). Germline V gene lookup returns CDR1 LGHDT and CDR2 YNNKEL (reference sequence). The CDR3 consists of 13 residues. Between the trimmed V and J ends, which lost 4 bases and 6 bases, there was a span of 10 bases. The CDR3 here is CASSPRGVNEQFF. CDR3 DNA sequence: TGTGCCAGCAGCCCTAGGGGCGTCAATGAGCAGTTCTTC.

This chain links TRBV9 with TRBJ2-1; TRBD2 matches 8 bases. The CDR3 covers 16 residues. Looked up from germline, CDR1 is SGDLS and CDR2 is YYNGEE. V was pared by 4 bases and J by 7 bases, with 13 bases of the junction left unmatched. In nucleotides, the CDR3 is TGTGCCAGCAGCCCAACCGGGACTAGGGGGGCGAATGAGCAGTTCTTC. The encoded protein is CASSPTGTRGANEQFF.

V usage is TRBV4-2 and J usage is TRBJ2-3, with 10 positions matching TRBD2. V lost 5 bases, J lost 5 bases, and 10 bases stayed unmatched. CDR1 is LGHNA, CDR2 YNFKEQ, per germline. The length of the CDR3 is 16 residues. Here the CDR3 reads CASSVLGAGGQDTQYF. The CDR3 nucleotides read TGTGCCAGCAGCGTTCTAGGAGCGGGGGGGCAAGATACGCAGTATTTT.

The chain combines TRBV6-6 with TRBJ1-5, with TRBD1 matching 9 bases. Germline V gives CDR1 MNHNY, CDR2 SVGAGI (reference sequence). CDR3 size: 13 residues. The J segment lost 6 bases and the V segment lost 6 bases, leaving 3 bases of the junction unmatched. The CDR3 loop is CASRGQGGQPQHF. In DNA form, the CDR3 reads TGTGCCAGCAGGGGACAGGGCGGTCAGCCCCAGCATTTT.

This clone showed up just a few times. V gene TRBV11-3 combines with J gene TRBJ2-1; the D gene is possibly TRBD2 (6 bases). The CDR3 consists of 13 residues. CDR1 is SGHNT and CDR2 is YENEEA in the germline V gene. Trimming removed 4 bases at V and 4 bases at J, with 8 bases between. CDR3 sequence (DNA): TGTGCCAGCAGCTCGGGACTTTACAATGAGCAGTTCTTC. Its protein is CASSSGLYNEQFF. Full variable domain (outside the CDR3, taken from reference TRBV11-3 and TRBJ2-1): EAGVVQSPRYKIIEKKQPVAFWCNPISGHNTLYWYLQNLGQGPELLIRYENEEAVDDSQLPKDRFSAERLKGVDSTLKIQPAELGDSAVYLCASSSGLYNEQFFGPGTRLTVL.

The chain carries TRBV29-1 and TRBJ1-2; 12 bases fit TRBD1. Germline assignment: CDR1 SQVTM and CDR2 ANQGSEA. V lost 3 bases, J lost 8 bases, and 16 bases stayed unmatched. The CDR3 has 17 amino acids. The CDR3 DNA reads as TGCAGCGTTGATAACCCGGGACAGGGGGCGTCGCTCGGGGGCTACACCTTC. Encoded protein: CSVDNPGQGASLGGYTF. The variable domain in full, with the rest retrieved from reference TRBV29-1 and TRBJ1-2, is SAVISQKPSRDICQRGTSLTIQCQVDSQVTMMFWYRQQPGQSLTLIATANQGSEATYESGFVIDKFPISRPNLTFSTLTVSNMSPEDSSIYLCSVDNPGQGASLGGYTFGSGTRLTVV.

This clone was observed a few times. V is TRBV28 and J is TRBJ1-2; 7 positions match TRBD1. J lost 0 bases, V lost 3 bases, and 10 bases had no gene match. Germline V gene sequence: CDR1 MDHEN, CDR2 SYDVKM. This CDR3 region has 17 residues. The CDR3 loop reads CASSLLSGGNSNYGYTF. In DNA form, the CDR3 reads TGTGCCAGCAGTTTGCTGTCAGGGGGGAATTCTAACTATGGCTACACCTTC.

The chain uses TRBV4-3 and TRBJ2-1; 10 bases align to TRBD2. Germline-derived CDR1 and CDR2 are LGHNA and YSLEER. Trimming took 0 bases from V and 8 from J; bases not matched to a gene: 7. The CDR3 spans 16 residues. The CDR3 DNA reads TGCGCCAGCAGCCAAGAAGCTGGCCTAGCGGGGGATGAGCAGTTCTTC. Its translation: CASSQEAGLAGDEQFF.

For the CDR3, the DNA is TGTGCCAGCTCGCCCGTACTGGTCTCAGGGGAGACCCAGTACTTC. Translated, it gives CASSPVLVSGETQYF. The chain uses TRBV18 and TRBJ2-5, with TRBD1 as a possible D gene (5 bases). V was cut by 6 bases and J by 5 bases, with 19 bases left in between. The CDR3 has 15 amino acids. Germline V gene lookup returns CDR1 KGHSH and CDR2 LQKENI.

The chain links TRBV3-1 (or the pseudogene TRBV3-2) to TRBJ1-6; unclear D gene. The germline CDR1 and CDR2 sequences are LGHDT and YNNKEL (reference sequence). The V gene lost 1 base and the J gene lost 7 bases, with 14 bases spanning the gap. CDR3 length: 16 amino acids. As DNA, the CDR3 is TGTGCCAGCAGCCAAGGAGGGCCTGAACTGAATTCACCCCTCCACTTT. This codes for CASSQGGPELNSPLHF.

The CDR3, as DNA: TGTGCCAGCAGTGCAAACAGGGGGGTGGCCACTGAAGCTTTCTTT. Its translation is CASSANRGVATEAFF. The gene calls are TRBV25-1 and TRBJ1-1, with TRBD1 identical over 8 bases. Germline CDR1 is MGHDK and CDR2 is SYGVNS. CDR3 length: 15 amino acids. The J segment lost 4 bases and the V segment lost 4 bases, leaving 8 bases of the junction unmatched. Combining the CDR3 with reference TRBV25-1 and TRBJ1-1 gives the whole variable domain EADIYQTPRYLVIGTGKKITLECSQTMGHDKMYWYQQDPGMELHLIHYSYGVNSTEKGDLSSESTVSRIRTEHFPLTLESARPSHTSQYLCASSANRGVATEAFFGQGTRLTVV.

This clone turned up a few times. This sequence joins TRBV28 and TRBJ2-7; D possibly corresponds to TRBD2 (5 bases). Germline CDR1 is MDHEN and CDR2 is SYDVKM. Trimming took 0 bases from V and 3 from J, leaving 9 bases between them. The CDR3 totals 14 residues. The CDR3 DNA is TGTGCCAGCAGTTTATGGTCAGGAGGCTACGAGCAGTACTTC. Protein sequence: CASSLWSGGYEQYF.

This clone was seen more than once but under ten times. The V and J genes are TRBV20-1 and TRBJ1-4, with 10 nucleotides matching TRBD1. The germline gives CDR1 DFQATT, CDR2 SNEGSKA (reference sequence). V was pared by 3 bases and J by 6 bases, with 4 bases of the junction left unmatched. The CDR3 length is 14 residues. CDR3 protein: CSASPGTGDEKLFF. CDR3 in DNA: TGCAGTGCTAGTCCCGGGACAGGGGATGAAAAACTGTTTTTT.

This chain connects TRBV4-1 to TRBJ1-2; D might be TRBD1 (6 bases). The CDR3 covers 15 residues. The germline gives CDR1 MGHRA, CDR2 YSYEKL. Trimming took 1 base from V and 1 from J, leaving 10 bases between them. CDR3 bases: TGCGCCAGCAGCCAAGCGGGGGGCAGTAACTATGGCTACACCTTC. Its protein is CASSQAGGSNYGYTF.

The chain employs TRBV5-4 and TRBJ2-7; 8 nucleotides line up with TRBD2. The J segment lost 4 bases and the V segment lost 5 bases, leaving 5 bases of the junction unmatched. CDR3 length equals 13 residues. Germline V gene lookup returns CDR1 SGHNT and CDR2 YYREEE (reference sequence). DNA for the CDR3: TGTGCCAGCAGATCAAGCGGGGGATACGAGCAGTACTTC. This codes for CASRSSGGYEQYF.

This sequence joins TRBV6-6 and TRBJ1-2; 10 bases map to TRBD1. This CDR3 is built from 15 residues. Germline-derived CDR1 and CDR2 are MNHNY and SVGAGI (reference sequence). V gave up 2 bases and J gave up 7 bases; unmatched junction bases: 7. The CDR3 nucleotides read TGTGCCAGCAGTTACGGGGGACAGGGGCCTGCTGGCTACACCTTC. This gives the protein CASSYGGQGPAGYTF.

The chain couples TRBV7-9 to TRBJ2-6; TRBD1 might be the D (5 bases). CDR3 length equals 16 residues. Germline V gives CDR1 SEHNR, CDR2 FQNEAQ (reference sequence). The V end lost 4 bases, the J end lost 2 bases, and 12 bases lay between the germline ends. The DNA of the CDR3 is TGTGCCAGCAGCTACTGGGGCACAACTGGGGCCAACGTCCTGACTTTC. Translated: CASSYWGTTGANVLTF.

The chain employs TRBV5-1 and TRBJ1-1; 8 bases fit TRBD1. The CDR3 runs to 14 residues. Trimming removed 2 bases from V and 3 bases from J; junction bases left unmatched: 3. The germline gives CDR1 SGHRS, CDR2 YFSETQ. For the CDR3, the DNA is TGCGCCAGCAGCTTAGACAGGGGTGACACTGAAGCTTTCTTT. Translated, it gives CASSLDRGDTEAFF.

V gene TRBV30 combines with J gene TRBJ1-3; D is ambiguous. CDR1 is GTSNPN and CDR2 is SVGIG in the germline V gene (reference sequence). V shed 3 bases and J shed 0 bases, with 6 bases lying between them. The CDR3 has 13 amino acids. The CDR3 region is CAWSWSSGNTIYF. The CDR3 DNA is TGTGCCTGGAGCTGGAGCTCTGGAAACACCATATATTTT.

This clone was seen a few times. The V and J genes are TRBV18 and TRBJ2-1, with TRBD2 matching 11 bases. Germline CDR1 and CDR2: KGHSH and LQKENI. The CDR3 contains 20 residues. V was clipped by 2 bases and J by 1 base; unmatched bases: 13. This chain's CDR3 is CASSPGLTSGVRRSYNEQFF. The CDR3 nucleotides read TGTGCCAGCTCACCAGGCCTGACTAGCGGGGTCCGAAGGTCCTACAATGAGCAGTTCTTC.

V and J are TRBV11-3 and TRBJ2-5; TRBD2 matches 7 bases. CDR3 size: 15 residues. Germline CDR1 reads SGHNT; CDR2 reads YENEEA. The ends lost 5 bases at V and 2 bases at J; junction bases unmatched: 8. Here the CDR3 DNA reads TGTGCCAGCAGCCTCGGGAGGTGGATTCAAGAGACCCAGTACTTC. It specifies CASSLGRWIQETQYF. Together with reference TRBV11-3 and TRBJ2-5, the CDR3 gives the full variable domain: EAGVVQSPRYKIIEKKQPVAFWCNPISGHNTLYWYLQNLGQGPELLIRYENEEAVDDSQLPKDRFSAERLKGVDSTLKIQPAELGDSAVYLCASSLGRWIQETQYFGPGTRLLVL.